A selection of T cell receptor beta chains follows, all from one sample in a study of early T cells in non-severe SARS-CoV-2 infection. TCRdb recomputed calls from the 5' RACE reads with MiXCR, one row per CDR3 protein. The sample includes more than 35,000 distinct CDR3 sequences, approximately 6.3% of them seen just once. The sequenced material came from whole blood. The receptors shown here come from an adult who was a healthcare worker with PCR-confirmed SARS-CoV-2 infection or an uninfected control (not recorded which). The CDR3 runs from the conserved cysteine through the conserved F or W. Fields, in order: CDR3 DNA, CDR3 protein, clone size, V gene, J gene, D gene. A D gene is named only where the DNA matches it firmly. Rows may omit the clone size; those that give it use once, few, many or a size class.

TGCAGTGCCCTCCGGACCGGAATTCGGTACGAGCAGTACTTC,CSALRTGIRYEQYF,many,TRBV20-1,TRBJ2-7,.
TGTGCTAGTGGACCCCCTGGTGATGAGCAGTTCTTC,CASGPPGDEQFF,many,TRBV12-5,TRBJ2-1,.
TGTGCCACCAGTGAAACGGGGGGAGGGACGGAGGAGACCCAGTACTTC,CATSETGGGTEETQYF,many,TRBV24-1,TRBJ2-5,TRBD2
TGTGCCAGCAGCCAAGATGAGCCTAGCGGGAGGATGCACAATGAGCAGTTCTTC,CASSQDEPSGRMHNEQFF,medium-sized,TRBV4-2,TRBJ2-1,TRBD2
TGCGCCAGCAGCCTAACTAGCGGGAGGGCCTACGAGCAGTACTTC,CASSLTSGRAYEQYF,many,TRBV5-1,TRBJ2-7,TRBD2
TGTGCCAGCAGCGTAGGCAGATGGCAAGAGACCCAGTACTTC,CASSVGRWQETQYF,.,TRBV9,TRBJ2-5,.
TGTGCCAGCAGCTTATCTCAGGGACAGGGGAAGGATGGCTACACCTTC,CASSLSQGQGKDGYTF,many,TRBV11-2,TRBJ1-2,TRBD1
TGTGCCAGCAGGGCGGACAGCGCTTATGGCTACACCTTC,CASRADSAYGYTF,few,TRBV12-3/TRBV12-4,TRBJ1-2,.
TGTGCCACTTCAGGGGGCGGTGAGCAGTTCTTC,CATSGGGEQFF,many,TRBV25-1,TRBJ2-1,TRBD1
TGTGCCAGCAGCCTCAGTGGAGAGCAGTACTTC,CASSLSGEQYF,many,TRBV7-9,TRBJ2-7,.
TGTGCCTGGAGGCACGTCTTGTTGCGGACAGAGAACACTGAAGCTTTCTTT,CAWRHVLLRTENTEAFF,many,TRBV30,TRBJ1-1,.
TGTGCCAGCAGTCCCGGCAGGACCAACTATGGCTACACCTTC,CASSPGRTNYGYTF,.,TRBV6-5,TRBJ1-2,.
TGTGCCAGCAGTGGGGCATCCTCTGGGGCCAACGTCCTGACTTTC,CASSGASSGANVLTF,.,TRBV9,TRBJ2-6,.
TGTGCCAGCAGTTTCCGGGCCTATGGCTACACCTTC,CASSFRAYGYTF,many,TRBV12-3/TRBV12-4,TRBJ1-2,.
TGTGCCAGCAGGCCGGGACTAGCGGGAGACGCAAGTCGGTTCAGGTTCGATGAGCAGTTCTTC,CASRPGLAGDASRFRFDEQFF,many,TRBV12-3/TRBV12-4,TRBJ2-1,TRBD2
TGCAGTGCTAGTGACCGCGGGACAGGGGGTTCACCCCTCCACTTT,CSASDRGTGGSPLHF,many,TRBV20-1,TRBJ1-6,TRBD1
TGTGCCAGTAGTATGAAGGGGGCCTATCAGCCCCAGCATTTT,CASSMKGAYQPQHF,many,TRBV19,TRBJ1-5,TRBD1
TGCGCCAGCCGGCGGGGGGGCGCCGACAATGAGCAGTTCTTC,CASRRGGADNEQFF,many,TRBV5-1,TRBJ2-1,TRBD2
TGTGCCACATCAGAGGGGATTGAGACCCAGTACTTC,CATSEGIETQYF,few,TRBV12-3/TRBV12-4,TRBJ2-5,.
TGTGCCAGCAGCCCTGCGTCCGCCGCCTTTAGCTCCTACAATGAGCAGTTCTTC,CASSPASAAFSSYNEQFF,many,TRBV7-6,TRBJ2-1,.
TGCAGTGCTAGGCCTCGGGAAGCGGGAGGCGCCTCCTACGAGCAGTACTTC,CSARPREAGGASYEQYF,many,TRBV20-1,TRBJ2-7,TRBD2
TGCAGCGTACCCGGGACCAATTCCTACAATGAGCAGTTCTTC,CSVPGTNSYNEQFF,many,TRBV29-1,TRBJ2-1,.
TGTGCCAGCAGTTACTCGGGACATAACACCGGGGAGCTGTTTTTT,CASSYSGHNTGELFF,.,TRBV6-2/TRBV6-3,TRBJ2-2,.
TGTGCCAGCAGTCGAACAGGGAACGGCTATGGCTACACCTTC,CASSRTGNGYGYTF,.,TRBV6-5,TRBJ1-2,.
TGCAGCGTTGGGACTAGCGGGGCCTACAATGAGCAGTTCTTC,CSVGTSGAYNEQFF,many,TRBV29-1,TRBJ2-1,TRBD2
TGCGCCAGCAGGGACAGGGGATATACTGAAGCTTTCTTT,CASRDRGYTEAFF,many,TRBV10-2,TRBJ1-1,TRBD1
TGTGCCAGCACCCCAGGGGGGAGGCCCTCTGGGGCCAACGTCCTGACTTTC,CASTPGGRPSGANVLTF,many,TRBV6-2/TRBV6-3,TRBJ2-6,.
TGCGCCAACACCAGGTTTGACTATGGCTACACCTTC,CANTRFDYGYTF,few,TRBV10-1,TRBJ1-2,.
TGTGCCAGCAGCTTAAGTGATACGCAGTATTTT,CASSLSDTQYF,few,TRBV7-9,TRBJ2-3,.
TGTGCCAGCAGTCCCGACAGTGGCTATGGCTACACCTTC,CASSPDSGYGYTF,many,TRBV12-3/TRBV12-4,TRBJ1-2,.
TGTGCCAGCAGCAGACTAGCGGGAGTCTCCAATGAGCAGTTCTTC,CASSRLAGVSNEQFF,many,TRBV3-1,TRBJ2-1,TRBD2
TGTGCCAGCAGCTTAAACGTAGGAGAGACCCAGTACTTC,CASSLNVGETQYF,many,TRBV7-2,TRBJ2-5,.